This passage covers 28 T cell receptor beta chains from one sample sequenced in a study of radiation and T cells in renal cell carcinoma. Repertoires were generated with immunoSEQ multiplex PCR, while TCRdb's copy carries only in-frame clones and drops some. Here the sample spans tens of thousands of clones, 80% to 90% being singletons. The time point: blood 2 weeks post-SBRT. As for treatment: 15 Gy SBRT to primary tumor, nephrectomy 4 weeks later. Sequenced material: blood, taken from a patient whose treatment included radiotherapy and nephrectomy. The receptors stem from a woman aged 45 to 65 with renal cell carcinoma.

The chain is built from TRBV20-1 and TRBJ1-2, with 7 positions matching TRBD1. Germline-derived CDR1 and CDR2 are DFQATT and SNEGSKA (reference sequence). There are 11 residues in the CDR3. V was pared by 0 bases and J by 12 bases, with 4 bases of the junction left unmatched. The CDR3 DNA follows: TGCAGTGCTAGAGAGGACAGGCCCCACACCTTC. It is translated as CSAREDRPHTF.

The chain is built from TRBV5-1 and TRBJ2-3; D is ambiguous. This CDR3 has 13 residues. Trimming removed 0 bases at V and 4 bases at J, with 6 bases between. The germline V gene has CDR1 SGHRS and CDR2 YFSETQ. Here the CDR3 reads CASSLVTADTQYF. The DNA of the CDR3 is TGCGCCAGCAGCTTGGTCACGGCAGATACGCAGTATTTT.

The CDR3 region is CASSMAASSGYEQYF. The CDR3 DNA reads as TGTGCCAGTAGTATGGCAGCCAGTTCTGGCTACGAGCAGTACTTC. This chain uses TRBV19 with TRBJ2-7, with D unclear. Germline V gene data show CDR1 as LNHDA and CDR2 as SQIVND (reference sequence). V lost 3 bases to trimming and J lost 3 bases, with 15 bases between them. The CDR3 is 15 amino acids.

The CDR3 loop reads CASSRGQTDTQYF. CDR3 nucleotides: TGCGCCAGCAGCCGGGGACAGACAGATACGCAGTATTTT. The rearrangement links TRBV5-1 to TRBJ2-3, with 7 nucleotides matching TRBD1. The CDR3 loop spans 13 amino acids. CDR1 SGHRS and CDR2 YFSETQ come from the germline V gene. The V gene end was trimmed by 4 bases and the J gene end by 3 bases; junction bases not matched to a gene: 2.

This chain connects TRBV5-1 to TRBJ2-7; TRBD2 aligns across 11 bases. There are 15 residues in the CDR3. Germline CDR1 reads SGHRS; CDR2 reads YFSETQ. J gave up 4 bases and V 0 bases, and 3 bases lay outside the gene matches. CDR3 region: CASSLVLAGGYEQYF. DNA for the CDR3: TGCGCCAGCAGCTTGGTTCTAGCGGGGGGATACGAGCAGTACTTC.

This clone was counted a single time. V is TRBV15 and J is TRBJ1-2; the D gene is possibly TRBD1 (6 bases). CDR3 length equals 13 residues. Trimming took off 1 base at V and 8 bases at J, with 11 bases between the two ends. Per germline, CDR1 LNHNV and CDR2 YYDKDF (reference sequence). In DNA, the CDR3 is TGTGCCACCAGCAGAGGGACAGTGGGAGGCTACACCTTC. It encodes CATSRGTVGGYTF.

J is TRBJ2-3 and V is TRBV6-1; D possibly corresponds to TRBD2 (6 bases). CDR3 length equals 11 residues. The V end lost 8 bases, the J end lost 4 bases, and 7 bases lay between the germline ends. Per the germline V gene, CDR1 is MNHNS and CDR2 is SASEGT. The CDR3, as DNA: TGTGCCAGCTCGGGGGCAGATACGCAGTATTTT. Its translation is CASSGADTQYF.

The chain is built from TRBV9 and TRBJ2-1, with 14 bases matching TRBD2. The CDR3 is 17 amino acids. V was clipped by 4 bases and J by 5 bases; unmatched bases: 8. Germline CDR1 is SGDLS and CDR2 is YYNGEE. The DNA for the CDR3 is TGTGCCAGCAGCACGCGACTAGCGGGGGGGCCCCACAATGAGCAGTTCTTC. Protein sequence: CASSTRLAGGPHNEQFF. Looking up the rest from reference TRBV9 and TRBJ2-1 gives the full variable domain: DSGVTQTPKHLITATGQRVTLRCSPRSGDLSVYWYQQSLDQGLQFLIQYYNGEERAKGNILERFSAQQFPDLHSELNLSSLELGDSALYFCASSTRLAGGPHNEQFFGPGTRLTVL.

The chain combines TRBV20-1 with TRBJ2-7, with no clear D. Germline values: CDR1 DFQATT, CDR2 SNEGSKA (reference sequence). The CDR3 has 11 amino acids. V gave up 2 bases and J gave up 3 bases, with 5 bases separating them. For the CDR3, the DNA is TGCAGTGCTAGATTGGTCTACGAGCAGTACTTC. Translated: CSARLVYEQYF.

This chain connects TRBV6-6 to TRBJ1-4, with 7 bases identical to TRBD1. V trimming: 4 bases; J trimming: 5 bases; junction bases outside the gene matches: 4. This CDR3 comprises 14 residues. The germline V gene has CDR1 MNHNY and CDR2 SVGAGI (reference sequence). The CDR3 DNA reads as TGTGCCAGCAGTTGGGGGACAGACAATGAAAAACTGTTTTTT. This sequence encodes CASSWGTDNEKLFF.

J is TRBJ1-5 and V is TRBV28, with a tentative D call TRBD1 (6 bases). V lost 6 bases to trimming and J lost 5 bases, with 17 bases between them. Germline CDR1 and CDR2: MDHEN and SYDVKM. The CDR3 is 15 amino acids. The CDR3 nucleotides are TGTGCCAGCAGCGAGAGGACAGCCCTCCATCAGCCCCAGCATTTT. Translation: CASSERTALHQPQHF.

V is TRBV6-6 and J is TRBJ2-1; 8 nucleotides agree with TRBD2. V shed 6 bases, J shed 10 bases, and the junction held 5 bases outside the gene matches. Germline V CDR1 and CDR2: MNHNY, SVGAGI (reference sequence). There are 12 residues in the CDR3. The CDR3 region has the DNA TGTGCCAGCAGGCGGGGGGAGGAGGAGCAGTTCTTC. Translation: CASRRGEEEQFF.

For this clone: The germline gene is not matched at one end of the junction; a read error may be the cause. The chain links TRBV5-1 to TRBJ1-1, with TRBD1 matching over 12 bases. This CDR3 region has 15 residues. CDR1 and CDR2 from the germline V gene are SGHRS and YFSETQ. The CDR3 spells CASTLGQGAGTEAFF. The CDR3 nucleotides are TGCGCCAGCACCTTGGGACAGGGGGCGGGTACTGAAGCTTTCTTT.

The CDR3 here is CASTGTSTDTQYF. CDR3 in DNA: TGTGCCAGCACTGGGACTAGCACAGATACGCAGTATTTT. The V call is TRBV2, the J call TRBJ2-3, with D possibly TRBD2 on 6 matching bases. There are 13 residues in the CDR3. The germline CDR1 and CDR2 sequences are SNHLY and FYNNEI. Between the trimmed V and J ends, which lost 7 bases and 0 bases, there was a span of 8 bases.

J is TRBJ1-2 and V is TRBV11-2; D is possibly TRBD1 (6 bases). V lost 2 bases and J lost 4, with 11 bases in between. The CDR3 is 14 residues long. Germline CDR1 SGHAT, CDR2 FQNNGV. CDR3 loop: CASSLQQGGYGYTF. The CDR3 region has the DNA TGTGCCAGCAGCTTACAACAGGGTGGCTATGGCTACACCTTC.

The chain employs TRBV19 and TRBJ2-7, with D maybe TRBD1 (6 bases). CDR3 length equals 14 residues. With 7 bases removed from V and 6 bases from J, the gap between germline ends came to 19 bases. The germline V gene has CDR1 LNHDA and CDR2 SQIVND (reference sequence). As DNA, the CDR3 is TGTGCCAGTACCCCAGGGGCTCTAATTTCCGAGCAGTACTTC. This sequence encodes CASTPGALISEQYF.

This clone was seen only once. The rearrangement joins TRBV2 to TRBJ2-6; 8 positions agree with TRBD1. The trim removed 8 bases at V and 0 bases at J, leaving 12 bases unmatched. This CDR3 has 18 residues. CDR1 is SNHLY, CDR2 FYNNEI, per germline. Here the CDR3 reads CASEYGGQVLSGANVLTF. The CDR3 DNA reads TGTGCCAGCGAATACGGGGGACAGGTCCTCTCTGGGGCCAACGTCCTGACTTTC.

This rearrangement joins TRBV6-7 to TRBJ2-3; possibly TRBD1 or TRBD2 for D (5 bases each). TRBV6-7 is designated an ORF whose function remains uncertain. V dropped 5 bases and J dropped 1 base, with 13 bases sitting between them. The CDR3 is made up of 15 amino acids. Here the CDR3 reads CASSQGRAGTDTQYF. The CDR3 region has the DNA TGTGCCAGCAGTCAGGGTCGAGCGGGCACAGATACGCAGTATTTT.

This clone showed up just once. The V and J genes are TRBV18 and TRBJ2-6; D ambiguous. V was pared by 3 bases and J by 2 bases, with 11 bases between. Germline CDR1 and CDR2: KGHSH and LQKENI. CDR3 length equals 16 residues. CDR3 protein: CASSPDAAAGANVLTF. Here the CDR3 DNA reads TGTGCCAGCTCACCGGACGCAGCTGCTGGGGCCAACGTCCTGACTTTC.

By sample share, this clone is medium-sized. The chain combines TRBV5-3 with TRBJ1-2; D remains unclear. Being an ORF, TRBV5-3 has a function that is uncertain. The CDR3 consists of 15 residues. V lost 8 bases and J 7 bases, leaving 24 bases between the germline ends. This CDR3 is CASSPVPWFLGGYTF. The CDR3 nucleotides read TGTGCCAGCAGCCCGGTTCCCTGGTTCTTAGGTGGCTACACCTTC.

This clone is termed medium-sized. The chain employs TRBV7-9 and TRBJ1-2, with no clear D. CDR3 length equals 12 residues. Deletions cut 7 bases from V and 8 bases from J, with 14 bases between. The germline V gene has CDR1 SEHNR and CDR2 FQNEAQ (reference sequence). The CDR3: CASIKDRGGYTF. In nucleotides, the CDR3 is TGTGCCAGCATCAAGGACCGTGGCGGCTACACCTTC.

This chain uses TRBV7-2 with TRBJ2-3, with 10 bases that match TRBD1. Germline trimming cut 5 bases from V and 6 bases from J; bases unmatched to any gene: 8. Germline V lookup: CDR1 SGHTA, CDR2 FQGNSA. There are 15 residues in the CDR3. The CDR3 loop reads CASSPGTGAPDTQYF. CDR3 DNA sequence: TGTGCCAGCAGCCCCGGGACAGGGGCCCCGGATACGCAGTATTTT.

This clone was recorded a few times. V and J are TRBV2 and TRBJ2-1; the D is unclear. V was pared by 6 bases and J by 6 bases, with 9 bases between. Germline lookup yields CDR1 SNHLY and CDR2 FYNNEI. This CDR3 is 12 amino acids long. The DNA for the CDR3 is TGTGCCAGCAGCCCCGACTCCAATGAGCAGTTCTTC. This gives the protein CASSPDSNEQFF.

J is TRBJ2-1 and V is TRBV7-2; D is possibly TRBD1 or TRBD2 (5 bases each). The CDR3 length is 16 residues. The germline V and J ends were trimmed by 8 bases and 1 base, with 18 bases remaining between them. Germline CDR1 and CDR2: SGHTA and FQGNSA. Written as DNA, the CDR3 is TGTGCCAGCCTGCCGGGGCGGGCGAGTTCCTACAATGAGCAGTTCTTC. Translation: CASLPGRASSYNEQFF.

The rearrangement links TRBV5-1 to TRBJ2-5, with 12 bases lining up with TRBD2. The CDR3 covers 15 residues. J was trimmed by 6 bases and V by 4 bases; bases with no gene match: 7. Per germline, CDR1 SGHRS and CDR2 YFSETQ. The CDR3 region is CASSGGLAGIKTQYF. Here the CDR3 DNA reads TGCGCCAGCAGCGGCGGACTAGCGGGAATAAAGACCCAGTACTTC.

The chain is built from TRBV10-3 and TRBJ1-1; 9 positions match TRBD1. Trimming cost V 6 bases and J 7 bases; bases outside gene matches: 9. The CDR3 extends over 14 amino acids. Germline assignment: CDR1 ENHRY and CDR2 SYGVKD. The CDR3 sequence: CAIRLQGAEDEAFF. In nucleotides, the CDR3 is TGTGCCATCAGGCTACAGGGGGCGGAGGATGAAGCTTTCTTT.

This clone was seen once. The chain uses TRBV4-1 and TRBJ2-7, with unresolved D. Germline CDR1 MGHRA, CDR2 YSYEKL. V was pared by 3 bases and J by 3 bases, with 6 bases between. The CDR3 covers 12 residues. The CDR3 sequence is CASSQESYEQYF. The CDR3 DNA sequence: TGCGCCAGCAGCCAGGAGAGCTACGAGCAGTACTTC.

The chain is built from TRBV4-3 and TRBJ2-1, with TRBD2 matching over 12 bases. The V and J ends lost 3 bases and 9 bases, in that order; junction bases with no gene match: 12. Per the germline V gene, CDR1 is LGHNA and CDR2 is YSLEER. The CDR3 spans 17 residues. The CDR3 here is CASSHRLAGDDWGEQFF. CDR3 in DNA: TGCGCCAGCAGCCACAGACTAGCGGGAGACGATTGGGGTGAGCAGTTCTTC.